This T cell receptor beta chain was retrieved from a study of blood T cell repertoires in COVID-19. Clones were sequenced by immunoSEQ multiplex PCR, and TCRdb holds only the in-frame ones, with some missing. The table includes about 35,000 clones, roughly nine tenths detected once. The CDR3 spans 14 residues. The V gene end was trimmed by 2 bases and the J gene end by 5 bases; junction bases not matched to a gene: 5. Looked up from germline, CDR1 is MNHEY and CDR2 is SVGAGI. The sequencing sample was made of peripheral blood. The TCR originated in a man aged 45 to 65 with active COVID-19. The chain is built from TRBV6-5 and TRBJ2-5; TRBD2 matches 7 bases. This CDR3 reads CASSYRGGWETQYF. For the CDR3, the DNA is TGTGCCAGCAGTTACCGGGGAGGGTGGGAGACCCAGTACTTC.